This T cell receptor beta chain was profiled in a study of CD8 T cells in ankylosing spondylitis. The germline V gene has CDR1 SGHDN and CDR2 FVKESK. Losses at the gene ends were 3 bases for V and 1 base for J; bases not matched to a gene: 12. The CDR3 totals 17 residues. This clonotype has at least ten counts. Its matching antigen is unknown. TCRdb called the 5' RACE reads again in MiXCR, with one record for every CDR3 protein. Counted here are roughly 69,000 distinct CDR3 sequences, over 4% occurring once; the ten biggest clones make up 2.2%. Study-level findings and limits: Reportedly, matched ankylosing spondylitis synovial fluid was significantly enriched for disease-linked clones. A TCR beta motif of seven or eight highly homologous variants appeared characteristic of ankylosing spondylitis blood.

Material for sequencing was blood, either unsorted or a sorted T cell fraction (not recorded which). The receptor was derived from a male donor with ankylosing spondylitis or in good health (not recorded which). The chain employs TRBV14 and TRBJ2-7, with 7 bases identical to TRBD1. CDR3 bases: TGTGCCAGCAGCCACCACGCGCGTGGGACAGCATCCTACGAGCAGTACTTC. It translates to CASSHHARGTASYEQYF.